Below, one TCR beta chain is given with its context. Germline trimming cut 4 bases from V and 3 bases from J; bases unmatched to any gene: 11. Germline CDR1 and CDR2: SGHDT and YYEEEE. CDR3 length: 17 residues. The data stem from a study of cytomegalovirus exposure and HLA in healthy donors. The protocol was immunoSEQ multiplex PCR, while the TCRdb copy is restricted to in-frame clones and leaves out a portion. Of 65,000 or so clones listed, about 94% are singletons. The clonotype was recovered from a man between 18 and 35 years old in good health and CMV-seropositive. The sequenced sample consisted of PBMCs. The gene calls are TRBV5-6 and TRBJ2-1; 9 bases match TRBD1. CDR3 bases: TGTGCCAGCAGCCTCCTCGGGACAGGGTTCCACTACAATGAGCAGTTCTTC. It translates to CASSLLGTGFHYNEQFF.